These 22 T cell receptor beta chains share one sample of origin, sequenced in a study of T cell responses to AZD1222 COVID-19 vaccine. Produced via immunoSEQ multiplex PCR; TCRdb's table is partial and in-frame only. The profile shows 250,000 to 300,000 clones, about 94% of them singletons. The source was peripheral blood, collected 28 days after the second AZD1222 dose. Receptors originate from an adult who received the AZD1222 COVID-19 vaccine.

This clone occurred a few times. V usage is TRBV27 and J usage is TRBJ2-7; 7 bases are shared with TRBD1. Germline V gene lookup returns CDR1 MNHEY and CDR2 SMNVEV (reference sequence). The V segment lost 9 bases and the J segment 0 bases; nucleotides outside the gene matches: 2. The CDR3 has 12 residues. The chain's CDR3 is CASGTASYEQYF. CDR3 DNA: TGTGCCAGTGGGACAGCCTCCTACGAGCAGTACTTC.

The rearrangement uses TRBV29-1 and TRBJ2-1, with 10 bases lining up with TRBD2. Germline loops: CDR1 SQVTM, CDR2 ANQGSEA. J was trimmed by 6 bases and V by 4 bases; bases with no gene match: 9. This CDR3 has 15 residues. This chain's CDR3 is CSVGFLAGAGNEQFF. The CDR3 DNA reads TGCAGCGTTGGGTTCCTAGCGGGAGCTGGCAATGAGCAGTTCTTC.

This clone was seen a single time. V gene TRBV2 combines with J gene TRBJ2-5; perhaps D is TRBD1 or TRBD2 (5 bases each). The CDR3 is made up of 12 amino acids. Trimming took off 6 bases at V and 10 bases at J, with 15 bases between the two ends. CDR1 is SNHLY and CDR2 is FYNNEI in the germline V gene. CDR3 DNA: TGTGCCAGCAGGGGGGACCCCCGGGACCAGTACTTC. It translates to CASRGDPRDQYF. Using reference TRBV2 and TRBJ2-5 for the parts outside the CDR3, the full variable domain is EPEVTQTPSHQVTQMGQEVILRCVPISNHLYFYWYRQILGQKVEFLVSFYNNEISEKSEIFDDQFSVERPDGSNFTLKIRSTKLEDSAMYFCASRGDPRDQYFGPGTRLLVL.

This sequence joins TRBV5-1 and TRBJ1-5; no firm D call. The CDR3 is 14 amino acids. The V gene lost 0 bases and the J gene lost 7 bases, with 11 bases spanning the gap. Per germline, CDR1 SGHRS and CDR2 YFSETQ. The CDR3, as DNA: TGCGCCAGCAGCTTGGATCCAGGCGGGCAGCCCCAGCATTTT. Protein product: CASSLDPGGQPQHF. Full variable domain (outside the CDR3, taken from reference TRBV5-1 and TRBJ1-5): KAGVTQTPRYLIKTRGQQVTLSCSPISGHRSVSWYQQTPGQGLQFLFEYFSETQRNKGNFPGRFSGRQFSNSRSEMNVSTLELGDSALYLCASSLDPGGQPQHFGDGTRLSIL.

To note about this clone: The sample holds other DNA sequences that translate to the same CDR3. This sequence joins TRBV3-1 (or the pseudogene TRBV3-2) and TRBJ1-6, with D hard to call. Trimming cost V 0 bases and J 7 bases, with 4 bases left between them. The CDR3 consists of 13 residues. Germline lookup yields CDR1 LGHDT and CDR2 YNNKEL (reference sequence). The CDR3 sequence: CASSQEPNSPLHF. CDR3 DNA sequence: TGTGCCAGCAGCCAAGAGCCAAATTCACCCCTCCACTTT.

The J gene is TRBJ2-7, the V gene TRBV4-3; unclear D gene. The V and J ends lost 1 base and 2 bases respectively, with 9 bases between them. Per germline, CDR1 LGHNA and CDR2 YSLEER. The CDR3 contains 14 residues. The CDR3 is CASSQGAGPYEQYF. Here the CDR3 DNA reads TGCGCCAGCAGCCAAGGGGCTGGACCCTACGAGCAGTACTTC.

The V and J genes are TRBV5-1 and TRBJ1-4; D is possibly TRBD1 (6 bases). Germline V CDR1 and CDR2: SGHRS, YFSETQ. The CDR3 runs to 13 residues. V shed 6 bases and J shed 2 bases, with 8 bases lying between them. The CDR3 loop reads CASTQGTNEKLFF. The CDR3, as DNA: TGCGCCAGCACCCAGGGGACTAATGAAAAACTGTTTTTT.

The chain has TRBV20-1 and TRBJ1-2; D not resolved. The CDR3 extends over 11 amino acids. Germline V CDR1 and CDR2: DFQATT, SNEGSKA (reference sequence). The CDR3 nucleotides read TGCAGCGTGGCCCGCGGCTATGGCTACACCTTC. Its protein is CSVARGYGYTF.

This rearrangement joins TRBV4-1 to TRBJ1-4; D is uncertain. Germline-derived CDR1 and CDR2 are MGHRA and YSYEKL. This CDR3 is 13 amino acids long. The germline V and J ends were trimmed by 0 bases and 5 bases, with 4 bases remaining between them. The CDR3 DNA follows: TGCGCCAGCAGCCAAGATCCCAATGAAAAACTGTTTTTT. This codes for CASSQDPNEKLFF.

This chain uses TRBV10-3 with TRBJ2-3, with unresolved D. Germline lookup yields CDR1 ENHRY and CDR2 SYGVKD. CDR3 length equals 12 residues. The V end was cut by 8 bases, the J end by 6 bases, with 12 bases between. CDR3 coding DNA: TGTGCCATCTCAGGTGTATCGGATACGCAGTATTTT. It is translated as CAISGVSDTQYF.

The DNA for the CDR3 is TGTGCCAGCAGGGACGGGGGGTACAATCAGCCCCAGCATTTT. Amino acids: CASRDGGYNQPQHF. The chain links TRBV27 to TRBJ1-5, with D possibly being TRBD1 (5 bases). V was trimmed by 6 bases and J by 3 bases, leaving 12 bases between them. CDR1 MNHEY and CDR2 SMNVEV come from the germline V gene (reference sequence). This CDR3 contains 14 residues.

The chain employs TRBV20-1 and TRBJ1-4; D perhaps matches TRBD1 (5 bases). The germline V and J ends were trimmed by 3 bases and 2 bases, with 10 bases remaining between them. Germline CDR1 reads DFQATT; CDR2 reads SNEGSKA (reference sequence). The CDR3 runs 14 residues. The DNA of the CDR3 is TGCAGTGCTAGTAGCGGGGGGACTAATGAAAAACTGTTTTTT. This translates into CSASSGGTNEKLFF.

The chain uses TRBV7-9 and TRBJ1-2; D remains ambiguous. The CDR3 is 14 residues long. The V end lost 6 bases, the J end lost 8 bases, and 19 bases lay between the germline ends. Germline loops: CDR1 SEHNR, CDR2 FQNEAQ (reference sequence). The CDR3, as DNA: TGTGCCAGCAGGCCAGGTACATCGCCGACGGGCTACACCTTC. Translated: CASRPGTSPTGYTF.

The CDR3 here is CASSSSTLTGTHRELFF. CDR3 nucleotides: TGTGCCAGCAGCTCTTCGACCCTCACCGGTACCCACCGGGAGCTGTTTTTT. The chain has TRBV28 and TRBJ2-2; D gene ambiguous. Germline assignment: CDR1 MDHEN and CDR2 SYDVKM. The CDR3 is 17 residues long. V lost 6 bases, J lost 9 bases, and 26 bases lay in between.

The CDR3 DNA follows: TGTGCCAGCAGCTTGGCCAGGTGGGCGGAGACCCAGTACTTC. Translated, it gives CASSLARWAETQYF. The chain joins TRBV5-5 to TRBJ2-5; D gene uncertain. The V gene's germline CDR1 is SGHKS and CDR2 YYEKEE (reference sequence). The CDR3 has 14 amino acids. V was cut by 0 bases and J by 5 bases, with 11 bases left in between. The entire variable domain, with the rest obtained from reference TRBV5-5 and TRBJ2-5, is as follows: DAGVTQSPTHLIKTRGQQVTLRCSPISGHKSVSWYQQVLGQGPQFIFQYYEKEERGRGNFPDRFSARQFPNYSSELNVNALLLGDSALYLCASSLARWAETQYFGPGTRLLVL.

The chain joins TRBV4-2 to TRBJ1-4; no clear D gene. Trimming took off 1 base at V and 4 bases at J, with 10 bases between the two ends. This CDR3 region has 15 residues. Germline CDR1 reads LGHNA; CDR2 reads YNFKEQ. The CDR3 DNA reads TGTGCCAGCAGCCAAGTTAGCGCCGATAATGAAAAACTGTTTTTT. Its translation is CASSQVSADNEKLFF.

The chain employs TRBV12-3 or TRBV12-4 and TRBJ1-6, with D uncertain. The CDR3 totals 12 residues. V was clipped by 6 bases and J by 8 bases, with 8 bases between them. The CDR3 loop reads CASRLYDSPLHF. In nucleotides, the CDR3 is TGTGCCAGCAGACTATACGATTCACCCCTCCACTTT.

J is TRBJ1-2 and V is TRBV24-1; TRBD1 aligns across 9 bases. Germline-derived CDR1 and CDR2 are KGHDR and SFDVKD. This CDR3 is 14 amino acids long. V trimming: 3 bases; J trimming: 5 bases; junction bases outside the gene matches: 3. The CDR3 bases are TGTGCCACCAGTGATAGAGACAGGGGGTATGGCTACACCTTC. Residues: CATSDRDRGYGYTF.

There are a few counts of this clone. The rearrangement joins TRBV27 to TRBJ2-5; 7 nucleotides match TRBD2. CDR3 length equals 16 residues. V gave up 4 bases and J gave up 6 bases; unmatched junction bases: 14. Per the germline V gene, CDR1 is MNHEY and CDR2 is SMNVEV (reference sequence). CDR3 residues: CASSSSLARRVKTQYF. In nucleotides, the CDR3 is TGTGCCAGCAGTTCATCACTAGCGAGACGGGTCAAGACCCAGTACTTC.

Only a few counts were recorded for this clone. The chain links TRBV6-2 or TRBV6-3 to TRBJ2-1; D is unresolved. CDR3 length: 15 amino acids. Trimming shortened V by 2 bases and J by 8 bases, and 16 bases separated the two germline ends. Per germline, CDR1 MNHEY and CDR2 SVGEGT. This chain's CDR3 is CASSYLGRFSDEQFF. CDR3 DNA sequence: TGTGCCAGCAGTTACCTCGGACGCTTCTCGGATGAGCAGTTCTTC.

The chain employs TRBV4-2 and TRBJ2-3; D gene uncertain. CDR3 length: 14 residues. Germline V gives CDR1 LGHNA, CDR2 YNFKEQ. Between the trimmed V and J ends, which lost 2 bases and 2 bases, there was a span of 8 bases. CDR3 in amino acids: CASSQWDHTDTQYF. The CDR3 DNA reads as TGTGCCAGCAGCCAATGGGATCACACAGATACGCAGTATTTT.

This chain joins TRBV27 and TRBJ1-3, with D tentatively TRBD1 (6 bases). Per germline, CDR1 MNHEY and CDR2 SMNVEV (reference sequence). CDR3 length: 17 amino acids. Trimming shortened V by 0 bases and J by 0 bases, and 12 bases separated the two germline ends. CDR3 protein: CASSLSGTTLSGNTIYF. DNA of the CDR3: TGTGCCAGCAGTTTATCAGGGACAACCCTCTCTGGAAACACCATATATTTT.